The entry below describes one T cell receptor beta chain. Only in-frame clones appear in the TCRdb table, and some are missing; sequencing was by immunoSEQ multiplex PCR. The profile shows about 25,000 clones, 90% of them singletons. The data originate from a study of T cell changes during pregnancy in multiple sclerosis. From germline, CDR1 is MNHEY and CDR2 SVGAGI. Trimming at V came to 10 bases and at J to 2 bases, leaving 2 bases not matched to a gene. The CDR3 covers 13 residues. The sequence came from a female donor in good health, enrolled as a control in a pregnancy study. This chain uses TRBV6-5 with TRBJ1-4, with 9 nucleotides matching TRBD1. This material consisted of CD8+ T cells from peripheral blood mononuclear cells, taken in the third trimester of pregnancy. The CDR3 spells CAIGQGTNEKLFF. The CDR3 DNA sequence: TGTGCCATCGGACAGGGGACTAATGAAAAACTGTTTTTT.